The source of this TCR beta chain is a study of human T cells and chemical hapten exposure. The CDR3 runs 18 residues. Germline lookup yields CDR1 SGHAT and CDR2 FQNNGV. Trimming removed 4 bases from V and 5 bases from J; junction bases left unmatched: 12. It was the library that attached unique molecular identifiers to individual cDNA molecules. TCRdb redid the calling of the RACE reads with MiXCR, one entry per CDR3 protein. The data contain 80,000 to 95,000 distinct CDR3 sequences, about 11% of them seen just once; the ten biggest clones take up approximately 4.6%. The time point is: patch test 1, 2 weeks after DPC sensitization. Treatment given: therapeutic diphenylcyclopropenone sensitization with weekly scalp DPC. RNA extraction used unfractionated whole blood as the source of total RNA.

J is TRBJ2-5 and V is TRBV11-2; 14 bases map to TRBD2. The receptor comes from a woman aged 45-65 years with alopecia areata. Some clones in this sample may be carry-over from other donors' samples. Here the sequenced sample was whole blood, taken in connection with sensitization to the hapten diphenylcyclopropenone (DPC). The CDR3 loop is CASSSPGLAGALGETQYF. In DNA form, the CDR3 reads TGTGCCAGCAGCTCTCCGGGACTAGCGGGAGCATTAGGGGAGACCCAGTACTTC.